The clone carrying this T cell receptor beta chain came up a few times. These data come from a study of shared T cell receptors in the human thymus. CDR1 MNHNS and CDR2 SASEGT come from the germline V gene. The CDR3 runs to 12 residues. V was trimmed by 1 base and J by 6 bases, leaving 3 bases between them. Profiling relied on immunoSEQ multiplex PCR, and the TCRdb table lists in-frame clones only, not all of them. The profile shows about 660,000 clones, 80% to 90% of them singletons. The sample also formed part of further work on human thymus T cells. That study reports: Among the donors, all were healthy Finnish infants having corrective surgery for congenital heart defects. The thymus tissue came from resections taken during corrective heart surgery. Seemingly biased V and J gene usage marked thymic and blood repertoires. In unrelated individuals, thymic repertoires overlapped highly, according to related research.

This receptor was taken from a boy under three years old with a congenital heart defect. The sample taken for sequencing was thymocytes. The gene calls are TRBV6-1 and TRBJ1-4; D is undetermined. The CDR3 is CASSEGDEKLFF. The CDR3, as DNA: TGTGCCAGCAGTGAAGGAGATGAAAAACTGTTTTTT.